The text below deals with one TCR beta chain. TCRdb's table, derived via immunoSEQ multiplex PCR, lists solely in-frame clones and lacks some. The table lists fewer than 450,000 clones, about 90% of them singletons. This sample stems from a study of blood T cell repertoires in COVID-19. Study in general: Specimens from acute and convalescent COVID-19 originated in the United States, Italy and Spain.

Germline V lookup: CDR1 KGHDR, CDR2 SFDVKD. Trimming took off 3 bases at V and 5 bases at J, with 6 bases between the two ends. The CDR3 sequence is 12 residues long. The clonotype originates from a woman younger than 30 who had recovered from COVID-19. Specimen: peripheral blood. The J gene is TRBJ2-5, the V gene TRBV24-1; D gene uncertain. Here the CDR3 DNA reads TGTGCCACCAGTGATACTTGGGAGACCCAGTACTTC. This gives the protein CATSDTWETQYF.